This TCR beta chain was recovered during a study of regulatory T cells in long-lasting Graves disease. Looking at the study overall: Graves' patients diagnosed newly had used antithyroid drugs under 3 months. General study findings and limits: With persistent disease, TRBV28, TRBJ1-2 and TRBJ2-5 were the favored segments. The persistent group shared about 2,700 public clonotypes, more than the approximately 970 shared by new patients.

The CDR3 runs to 15 residues. With 3 bases clipped from V and 7 bases from J, the junction kept 6 bases outside the gene matches. Documented time point: newly diagnosed GD, antithyroid drugs for less than 3 months. Extracted RNA from PBMCs served as the source of the TCR library. This clonotype was seen at least ten times. Its antigen is as yet unknown. Researchers made TCR beta libraries by using iRepertoire HTBI primers and running Arm-PCR on CDR3 regions. TCRdb recomputed calls from the multiplex PCR reads with MiXCR, one row per CDR3 protein. The table records around 400,000 distinct CDR3 sequences, 15% of them present only once.

The chain links TRBV12-3 or TRBV12-4 to TRBJ2-2; the match to TRBD2 covers 9 bases. The clonotype was recovered from a female donor with Graves disease. Sequenced here: peripheral blood mononuclear cells (PBMCs), sampled at new diagnosis, from a patient treated with antithyroid drugs. CDR3 DNA: TGTGCCAGCAGTTTTCGCGGGAGGGCAAACGGGGAGCTGTTTTTT. This translates into CASSFRGRANGELFF.